Below, 3 T cell receptor beta chains from the same sample are listed, as sequenced in a study of early T cells in non-severe SARS-CoV-2 infection. TCRdb re-called the 5' RACE reads through MiXCR, storing one row per CDR3 protein. The sample yields some 91,000 distinct CDR3 sequences, about 11% seen once. This specimen consisted of whole blood, obtained at baseline. Receptor source: an adult who was a healthcare worker with PCR-confirmed SARS-CoV-2 infection or an uninfected control (not recorded which).

The chain employs TRBV9 and TRBJ2-2; no reliable D call. CDR1 SGDLS and CDR2 YYNGEE come from the germline V gene. V was cut by 3 bases and J by 0 bases, with 3 bases left in between. The CDR3 consists of 13 residues. CDR3 residues: CASSEANTGELFF. The CDR3 nucleotides are TGTGCCAGCAGCGAGGCGAACACCGGGGAGCTGTTTTTT.

There are a few counts of this clonotype. The genes are TRBV2 and TRBJ1-2; D perhaps matches TRBD1 (5 bases). Germline CDR1 reads SNHLY; CDR2 reads FYNNEI. The germline V and J ends were trimmed by 4 bases and 4 bases, with 16 bases remaining between them. The CDR3 extends over 15 amino acids. Here the CDR3 reads CASSVGRPEVYGYTF. As DNA, the CDR3 is TGTGCCAGCAGTGTGGGACGGCCCGAAGTCTATGGCTACACCTTC.

This chain uses TRBV5-1 with TRBJ2-7; a possible D gene is TRBD2 (5 bases). The CDR3 has 14 amino acids. Germline CDR1 reads SGHRS; CDR2 reads YFSETQ. The V gene lost 7 bases and the J gene lost 7 bases, with 21 bases spanning the gap. CDR3 bases: TGCGCCAGCCAACCGCGAGGGTCCCCTCAGGAGCAGTACTTC. Its protein product is CASQPRGSPQEQYF.